This record covers a single TCR beta chain. These data come from a study of OX40 agonist ivuxolimab in advanced cancers. V shed 5 bases and J shed 15 bases, with 11 bases lying between them. CDR1 is MDHEN and CDR2 is SYDVKM in the germline V gene. The CDR3 has 10 amino acids. Profiling relied on immunoSEQ multiplex PCR, and the TCRdb table lists in-frame clones only, not all of them. The repertoire includes under 85,000 clones, about 87% of them detected once, and roughly 2.5% sits in the top ten. The chain is built from TRBV28 and TRBJ2-1; unclear D gene. The clonotype was recovered from an adult with an advanced solid tumor such as melanoma, head and neck, liver or kidney cancer. Source: CD4+ or CD8+ T cells sorted from blood, taken in a trial of the OX40 agonist ivuxolimab. CDR3 protein: CASSVLTPFF. CDR3 coding DNA: TGTGCCAGCAGTGTTTTAACGCCGTTCTTC.